This T cell receptor (beta chain) was identified in a study of blood T cells in healthy people across ages. Only one count was recorded for this clonotype. No antigen is known for it. Study outcomes and limitations: Strongly correlated with naive T cell percentage was TCR beta diversity.

The CDR3 length is 21 residues. The V segment lost 0 bases and the J segment 11 bases; nucleotides outside the gene matches: 23. Per the germline V gene, CDR1 is LGHNT and CDR2 is FRNRAP. With a J-beta primer mix and a sample-barcoded 5' primer, a second PCR ran 7 to 11 cycles. MiXCR, applied by TCRdb to the 5' RACE reads, yields one record per CDR3 protein. Altogether more than 1.4 million distinct CDR3 sequences are present, 35% to 45% being singletons, with the ten largest covering less than 8%. The sequenced material came from blood. The receptor was isolated from a woman aged 18-29 years in good health. V and J are TRBV12-5 and TRBJ2-5, with 14 nucleotides matching TRBD2. The CDR3 loop reads CASGLVPGTSGGQGSYNEQYF. CDR3 bases: TGTGCTAGTGGTTTGGTGCCGGGGACTAGCGGGGGCCAGGGATCCTACAATGAGCAGTACTTC.